Below, 2 T cell receptor beta chains from the same sample are listed, as sequenced in a study of blood T cell repertoires in COVID-19. The table came from immunoSEQ multiplex PCR; TCRdb's copy has only in-frame clones and leaves some out. The sample holds roughly 300,000 clones, around 85% seen once. Sequenced: peripheral blood. All receptors come from a woman aged 25 to 39 with COVID-19, enrolled during active disease.

The count of this clone is one. This sequence joins TRBV11-3 and TRBJ1-6; D is unresolved. The CDR3 runs 13 residues. Trimming removed 2 bases at V and 6 bases at J, with 5 bases between. The germline CDR1 and CDR2 sequences are SGHNT and YENEEA. The CDR3 sequence is CASSLQVNSPLHF. CDR3 nucleotide sequence: TGTGCCAGCAGCTTACAGGTTAATTCACCCCTCCACTTT.

J is TRBJ1-2 and V is TRBV6-5, with D tentatively TRBD1 (5 bases). The CDR3 length is 14 residues. Trimming shortened V by 5 bases and J by 5 bases, and 15 bases separated the two germline ends. From germline, CDR1 is MNHEY and CDR2 SVGAGI. CDR3 sequence reads: CASSKTGSRYGYTF. The CDR3 DNA sequence: TGTGCCAGCAGTAAAACAGGTAGCCGGTATGGCTACACCTTC.